This entry is about one T cell receptor beta chain. Its specificity is not known. CDR3 length: 18 amino acids. Trimming took off 4 bases at V and 0 bases at J, with 18 bases between the two ends. The germline V gene encodes CDR1 SEHNR and CDR2 FQNEAQ (reference sequence). Profiled with immunoSEQ multiplex PCR; TCRdb holds only in-frame clones, not every one. The sample carries tens of thousands of clones, 79% recorded once. This entry comes from a study of OX40 agonist ivuxolimab in advanced cancers. Study background: Patients were treated with intravenous ivuxolimab, dosed at 0.01 to 10 mg/kg and infused every 2 weeks. Three patients showed partial responses: one hepatocellular carcinoma and two cutaneous melanoma cases. Those enrolled were 80% to 85% male, with a mean age of about 60 years and ages from roughly 20 to 85.

Study-level points and caveats: Both CD4+ and CD8+ T cell populations in blood had undergone clonal expansion by week 6 at 0.1 to 3.0 mg/kg.

The gene calls are TRBV7-9 and TRBJ1-4; the D gene is possibly TRBD1 (5 bases). Sample: CD4+ or CD8+ T cells sorted from blood, taken in a trial of the OX40 agonist ivuxolimab. The source is an adult with an advanced solid tumor such as melanoma, head and neck, liver or kidney cancer. The CDR3 here is CASSWGQTGVPTNEKLFF. CDR3 nucleotide sequence: TGTGCCAGCAGCTGGGGCCAGACGGGAGTTCCAACTAATGAAAAACTGTTTTTT. The entire variable domain, with the rest obtained from reference TRBV7-9 and TRBJ1-4, is as follows: DTGVSQNPRHKITKRGQNVTFRCDPISEHNRLYWYRQTLGQGPEFLTYFQNEAQLEKSRLLSDRFSAERPKGSFSTLEIQRTEQGDSAMYLCASSWGQTGVPTNEKLFFGSGTQLSVL.